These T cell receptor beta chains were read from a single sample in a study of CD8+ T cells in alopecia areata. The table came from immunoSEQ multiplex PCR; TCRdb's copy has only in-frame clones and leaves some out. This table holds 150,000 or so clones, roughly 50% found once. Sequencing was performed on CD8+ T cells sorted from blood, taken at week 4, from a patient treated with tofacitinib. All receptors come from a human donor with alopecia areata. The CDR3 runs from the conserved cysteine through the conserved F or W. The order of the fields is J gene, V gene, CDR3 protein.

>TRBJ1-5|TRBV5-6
CASSLSIGGQPQHF
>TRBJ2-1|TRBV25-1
CASSGTGGGEQFF
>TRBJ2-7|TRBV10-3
CAISDFGGTDSGEQYF
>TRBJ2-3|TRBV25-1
CASSEYAGSSTDTQYF
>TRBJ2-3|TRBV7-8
CASSLWGSTDTQYF
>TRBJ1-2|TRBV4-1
CASSLQGADYGYTF
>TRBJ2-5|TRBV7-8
CASSLAFETQYF
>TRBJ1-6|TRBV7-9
CASGTGEVDNSPLHF
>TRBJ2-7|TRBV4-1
CASSQRVTGAGEQYF
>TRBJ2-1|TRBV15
CATSSGTGGSYNEQFF
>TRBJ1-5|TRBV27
CASSLRQANQPQHF
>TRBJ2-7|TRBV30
CAWSLLRNEQYF
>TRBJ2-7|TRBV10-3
CAIRTETSYEQYF
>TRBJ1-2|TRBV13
CASSSDRGLGYTF
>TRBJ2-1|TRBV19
CASSLAGGPDEQFF
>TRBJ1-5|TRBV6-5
CASSYVGNQPQHF
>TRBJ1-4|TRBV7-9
CASSPVDGNEKLFF
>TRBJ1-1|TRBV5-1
CASSLPTTGTKEAFF
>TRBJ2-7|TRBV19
CASSAGRGAGEQYF
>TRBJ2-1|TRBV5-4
CASSPVGQGGLSEQFF
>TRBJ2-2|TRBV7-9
CASSLFTGNTGELFF
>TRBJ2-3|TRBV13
CASSSQPDTQYF
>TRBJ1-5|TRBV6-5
CASSLGGWEQPQHF
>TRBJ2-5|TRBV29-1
CSVLGGEETQYF
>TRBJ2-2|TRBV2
CASSTWTNTGELFF
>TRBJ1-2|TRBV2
CASGQRSTF
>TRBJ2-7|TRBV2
CANLYFSGEQYF
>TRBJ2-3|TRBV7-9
CASSSGSRTDTQYF
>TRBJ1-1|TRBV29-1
CSVPGWNTEAFF
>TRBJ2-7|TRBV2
CASGLAEAYEQYF
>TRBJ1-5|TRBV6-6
CASIAQENQPQHF
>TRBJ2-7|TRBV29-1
CSVAGPLTYEQYF
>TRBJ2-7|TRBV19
CASTTTRSSYEQYF
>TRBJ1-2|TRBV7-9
CASSLETAYGYTF
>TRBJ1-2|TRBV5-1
CASSNRGQGYTF
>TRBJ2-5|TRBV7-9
CASSLVGRETQYF
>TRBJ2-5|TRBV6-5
CASSDGSTAQYF
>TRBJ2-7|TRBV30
CAWSAGTGAIYEQYF
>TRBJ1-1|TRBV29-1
CSVDLGTNTEAFF
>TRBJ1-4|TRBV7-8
CASSPMTGVDEKLFF
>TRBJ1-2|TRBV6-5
CASSGAGGTDYGYTF
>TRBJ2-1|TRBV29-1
CSVELSSYNEQFF
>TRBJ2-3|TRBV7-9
CASEPFGADSTDTQYF
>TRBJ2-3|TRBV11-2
CASSLGALSTDTQYF
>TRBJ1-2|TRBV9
CASSVVQGEGYTF
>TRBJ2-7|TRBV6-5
CASSSPRSASYEQYF
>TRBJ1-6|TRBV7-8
CGPYTDSPLHF
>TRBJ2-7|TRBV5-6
CASSIDRDHEQYF
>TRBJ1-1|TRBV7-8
CASSLNRGPLNTEAFF
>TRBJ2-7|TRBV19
CASSIRGDSYEQYF
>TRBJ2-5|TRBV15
CATSRDLSDLETQYF
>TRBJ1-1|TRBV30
CAWSMDRADTEAFF
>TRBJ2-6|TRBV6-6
CASSQGLGANVLTF
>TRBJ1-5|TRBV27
CASSLRQGNQPQHF
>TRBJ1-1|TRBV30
CAWSGGVSTEAFF
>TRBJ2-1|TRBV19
CAIRGDSYNEQFF
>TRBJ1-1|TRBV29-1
CSVEQGGEAFF
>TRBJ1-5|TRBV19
CASSIGPSQPQHF
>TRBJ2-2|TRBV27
CASSGLTGELFF
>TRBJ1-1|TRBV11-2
CASSLEVWQGDVWTEAFF